A selection of T cell receptor beta chains follows, all from one sample in a study of Ad26.COV2.S vaccination and SARS-CoV-2 variants. The assay was immunoSEQ multiplex PCR, and TCRdb's table has in-frame clones only and misses some. This sample has approximately 350,000 clones, with about four fifths found just once. The sequenced sample was peripheral blood, obtained in a trial of Ad26.COV2.S vaccine versus placebo. These receptors came from a person between 18 and 65 years old who received the Ad26.COV2.S COVID-19 vaccine or a placebo. Both conserved end residues are part of each CDR3. The D gene is left open where the match is weak.

V	J	D	CDR3
TRBV2	TRBJ2-1	TRBD2	CASSEEAGRRNEQFF
TRBV18	TRBJ1-4	-	CASSPRSTEEKLFF
TRBV7-9	TRBJ2-3	-	CASSLGGVGLDTQYF
TRBV30	TRBJ1-3	TRBD1	CAWRLVQGAGGNTIYF
TRBV5-5	TRBJ1-4	TRBD1	CASSFNRGRTGWKLFF
TRBV30	TRBJ1-1	-	CAWSAGNRVRMTEAFF
TRBV5-1	TRBJ2-5	-	CASSYVPQETQYF
TRBV5-8	TRBJ2-5	-	CASSFVGVQETQYF
TRBV2	TRBJ2-1	-	CASKRGETTNEQFF
TRBV12-2	TRBJ2-7	-	CASPKSRVADYEQYF
TRBV2	TRBJ2-7	-	CATERVGEDEQYF
TRBV6-5	TRBJ2-3	TRBD2	CASSYSRGRADTQYF
TRBV24-1	TRBJ1-6	TRBD1	CATSGQGTSPLHF
TRBV29-1	TRBJ1-2	TRBD1	CSDLDRERGGYTF
TRBV5-6	TRBJ2-7	-	CASSFSVYEQYF
TRBV11-2	TRBJ1-1	-	CASSLSLTEAFF
TRBV7-9	TRBJ2-7	-	CASSPSRVRNEQYF
TRBV5-1	TRBJ2-7	TRBD1	CASSLQGAMYEQYF
TRBV9	TRBJ2-7	-	CASSVQGGSEQYF
TRBV4-3	TRBJ2-6	-	CASSQEHRPDGANVLTF
TRBV18	TRBJ1-1	-	CASSPRQGVFEAFF
TRBV6-2/TRBV6-3	TRBJ2-7	-	CASSPSLTSLEQYF
TRBV27	TRBJ2-5	TRBD2	CASMGASGSKTQYF
TRBV6-2/TRBV6-3	TRBJ1-1	TRBD1	CASSYSNRGTFF
TRBV27	TRBJ2-7	-	CASSFGGEHEQYF
TRBV15	TRBJ2-2	-	CATSPPGGLFTGELFF
TRBV5-1	TRBJ2-1	TRBD1	CASSLKDRGRDEQFF
TRBV7-9	TRBJ1-1	-	CASSLRGSRTEAFF
TRBV5-1	TRBJ2-5	-	CASSSPTGGETQYF
TRBV7-2	TRBJ2-1	TRBD2	CASSPPGLAGYNEQFF
TRBV19	TRBJ1-6	-	CASSRDTNSPLHF
TRBV6-6	TRBJ1-5	TRBD1	CASSGQGRGNQPQHF
TRBV27	TRBJ1-4	-	CASTSYQGNEKLFF
TRBV24-1	TRBJ1-2	TRBD1	CATSGQGDGYTF
TRBV28	TRBJ2-1	-	CATTLAPNEQFF
TRBV12-3/TRBV12-4	TRBJ2-3	-	CASSTDDTDTQYF
TRBV6-5	TRBJ2-7	-	CASSYSEEAFAYEQYF
TRBV4-1	TRBJ1-1	-	CASSQVSGGPPKGFF
TRBV12-5	TRBJ1-1	-	CASGLVGIQAGTEAFF
TRBV21-1	TRBJ1-3	-	CASSSSTEGAGNTIYF